Below, 18 T cell receptor beta chains from the same sample are listed, as sequenced in a study of tumor and adjacent non-tumor tissue in lung cancer. This sample's RNA came from whole unsorted tissue. A modified ARM-PCR protocol with three rounds of nested PCR amplified TCRbeta. TCRdb re-called the multiplex PCR reads with MiXCR, one entry per CDR3 protein. Of around 210,000 distinct CDR3 sequences listed, 60% to 85% were seen once; the top ten hold about 25%. The sequenced material came from lung tumor tissue. The receptors stem from a man between 60 and 75 years old with non-small cell lung cancer.

V usage is TRBV5-6 and J usage is TRBJ1-2, with D unclear. The CDR3 totals 13 residues. Trimming took off 4 bases at V and 12 bases at J, with 19 bases between the two ends. CDR1 SGHDT and CDR2 YYEEEE come from the germline V gene. CDR3 amino acids: CASSDDTAYGHTF. The CDR3 DNA follows: TGTGCCAGCAGCGATGACACGGCCTATGGTCACACCTTC. Complete variable domain (other parts from reference TRBV5-6 and TRBJ1-2): DAGVTQSPTHLIKTRGQQVTLRCSPKSGHDTVSWYQQALGQGPQFIFQYYEEEERQRGNFPDRFSGHQFPNYSSELNVNALLLGDSALYLCASSDDTAYGHTFGSGTRLTVV.

About this clonotype itself: Being one base from a much bigger clone, this may be a read error. Lacking the conserved final phenylalanine or tryptophan, this CDR3 likely reflects a read error. CDR3 residues: CASSVLEGNQPQHC. DNA of the CDR3: TGCGCCAGCAGTGTTTTAGAGGGCAATCAGCCCCAGCATTGT. The V gene is TRBV10-2, the J gene TRBJ1-5, with D hard to call. CDR1 and CDR2 (germline): WSHSY, SAAADI. Trimming left V 4 bases short and J 2 bases short, with 9 bases between. The CDR3 loop spans 14 amino acids.

This chain joins TRBV11-1 and TRBJ1-2; no definite D call. Trimming took 5 bases from V and 2 from J, leaving 12 bases between them. The CDR3 is 14 residues long. Germline V gene data show CDR1 as SGHAT and CDR2 as FQDESV (reference sequence). CDR3 sequence: CASSPNSKNYGYTF. For the CDR3, the DNA is TGTGCCAGCAGCCCTAACAGTAAAAACTATGGCTACACCTTC. Supplemented by reference TRBV11-1 and TRBJ1-2, the full variable domain reads EAEVAQSPRYKITEKSQAVAFWCDPISGHATLYWYRQILGQGPELLVQFQDESVVDDSQLPKDRFSAERLKGVDSTLKIQPAELGDSAMYLCASSPNSKNYGYTFGSGTRLTVV.

With respect to this clonotype: This may arise from a read error, as a much more abundant clone is one base away. V gene TRBV4-1 combines with J gene TRBJ1-2; unclear D gene. The V gene lost 1 base and the J gene lost 7 bases, with 16 bases spanning the gap. Germline CDR1 and CDR2: MGHRA and YSYEKL. This CDR3 spans 15 amino acids. Here the CDR3 DNA reads TGCGCCAGCAGCCAAGGCCGTAGAGGGCGGTCTGGCTACACCTTC. This encodes CASSQGRRGRSGYTF.

To note about this clonotype: A read error is possible here, since a much larger clone lies one base away. The CDR3 protein is CSTMGRVYEQYF. The CDR3 DNA reads TGCAGTACTATGGGCAGGGTCTACGAGCAGTACTTC. The rearrangement joins TRBV20-1 to TRBJ2-7; possibly TRBD1 for D (5 bases). CDR3 length: 12 residues. Trimming took off 8 bases at V and 3 bases at J, with 14 bases between the two ends. Germline V CDR1 and CDR2: DFQATT, SNEGSKA (reference sequence).

As to this clonotype: Mismatch with germline at one junction end may stem from a read error. The V gene is TRBV7-6, the J gene TRBJ2-7; D call uncertain. CDR3 length: 16 amino acids. Germline V gene sequence: CDR1 SGHVS, CDR2 FNYEAQ. The CDR3 DNA sequence: TGTGCCAGCAGCCGCGTAGGTGATGCGACATCCTATGAGCAGTACTTC. It codes for CASSRVGDATSYEQYF. Based on the CDR3 plus reference TRBV7-6 and TRBJ2-7, the full variable domain is GAGVSQSPRYKVTKRGQDVALRCDPISGHVSLYWYRQALGQGPEFLTYFNYEAQQDKSGLPNDRFSAERPEGSISTLTIQRTEQRDSAMYRCASSRVGDATSYEQYFGPGTRLTVT.

Points on this clonotype: As the CDR3 is not closed by the conserved phenylalanine or tryptophan, this likely results from a read error. The chain carries TRBV11-2 and TRBJ1-6, with D possibly being TRBD1 (5 bases). Looked up from germline, CDR1 is SGHAT and CDR2 is FQNNGV. CDR3 length: 16 amino acids. The DNA of the CDR3 is TGTGCCAGCAGCTCCGATGTCGGGACCTGGAATTTACCCCTCCACTGT. Its translation is CASSSDVGTWNLPLHC.

At least ten counts were recorded for this clonotype. The chain joins TRBV11-2 to TRBJ1-2, with a possible D match to TRBD1 (6 bases). Germline V gene data show CDR1 as SGHAT and CDR2 as FQNNGV. The CDR3 sequence is 14 residues long. V gave up 4 bases and J gave up 4 bases, with 13 bases separating them. The CDR3 sequence is CASSSRMDSYGYTF. The CDR3 nucleotides read TGTGCCAGCAGCTCCCGTATGGACAGCTATGGCTACACCTTC. Full variable domain (rest looked up from reference TRBV11-2 and TRBJ1-2): EAGVAQSPRYKIIEKRQSVAFWCNPISGHATLYWYQQILGQGPKLLIQFQNNGVVDDSQLPKDRFSAERLKGVDSTLKIQPAKLEDSAVYLCASSSRMDSYGYTFGSGTRLTVV.

The chain recombines TRBV11-3 with TRBJ2-7; 8 bases map to TRBD2. V was pared by 5 bases and J by 13 bases, with 16 bases of the junction left unmatched. Germline loops: CDR1 SGHNT, CDR2 YENEEA. This CDR3 comprises 14 residues. In DNA form, the CDR3 reads TGTGCCAGCAGCGCCGGAGCGGGAGCCCTCGGGCAATACTTC. Translated, it gives CASSAGAGALGQYF.

The chain is built from TRBV10-3 and TRBJ2-1, with D perhaps TRBD2 (6 bases). V was trimmed by 10 bases and J by 7 bases, leaving 20 bases between them. There are 14 residues in the CDR3. Germline-derived CDR1 and CDR2 are ENHRY and SYGVKD. The CDR3 DNA sequence: TGTGCCACCCGATTTAACGGGAGCGGGAATGAGCAGTTCTTC. Its protein is CATRFNGSGNEQFF.

About this clonotype: This may be a read error: a much more frequent sequence differs by one nucleotide. The chain joins TRBV11-2 to TRBJ2-3, with D possibly being TRBD1 (5 bases). Germline V gene sequence: CDR1 SGHAT, CDR2 FQNNGV. The CDR3 is 14 amino acids. The CDR3 sequence: CASSPRGTTDMQYF. The CDR3 DNA follows: TGTGCCAGCAGCCCAAGGGGCACCACAGATATGCAGTATTTT.

With respect to this clonotype: One junction end disagrees with the germline gene, perhaps due to a read error. The CDR3 protein is CARSSTGTTPSYEQYF. CDR3 bases: TGTGCCAGGAGCTCCACCGGGACTACCCCCTCCTACGAGCAATACTTC. The V and J genes are TRBV7-8 and TRBJ2-7; the match to TRBD2 covers 7 bases. The CDR3 is made up of 16 amino acids. The germline gives CDR1 SGHVS, CDR2 FQNEAQ.

The chain couples TRBV7-9 to TRBJ2-1; the D is unclear. V lost 2 bases to trimming and J lost 6 bases, with 14 bases between them. In germline, CDR1 is SEHNR, CDR2 FQNEAQ (reference sequence). The CDR3 is made up of 15 amino acids. The CDR3: CASSLRPSAFNEQFF. The CDR3 DNA reads as TGTGCCAGCAGCTTACGGCCCAGTGCCTTCAATGAGCAGTTCTTC.

As to this clonotype: At one of its ends the junction is not consistent with the germline gene, which may arise from a read error. The CDR3 reads CSVEGDHGYEQYF. CDR3 sequence (DNA): TGCAGTGTTGAAGGTGACCACGGCTACGAGCAGTACTTC. The J gene is TRBJ2-7, the V gene TRBV29-1; D gene ambiguous. The CDR3 sequence is 13 residues long. Germline CDR1 and CDR2: SQVTM and ANQGSEA.

For this clonotype: This likely comes from a read error, as the CDR3 has no conserved phenylalanine or tryptophan at its end. The genes are TRBV4-3 and TRBJ2-3, with 9 bases matching TRBD2. With V trimmed by 2 bases and J by 1 base, 4 bases remained unmatched. This CDR3 is built from 16 residues. Germline CDR1 is LGHNA and CDR2 is YSLEER. CDR3 DNA: TGCGCCAGCAGCCAATCTAGCGGGGCAGGCACAGATACGCAGTATTCT. It specifies CASSQSSGAGTDTQYS.

The chain employs TRBV6-5 and TRBJ1-2, with 11 bases identical to TRBD1. The germline V gene encodes CDR1 MNHEY and CDR2 SVGAGI. The CDR3 spans 13 residues. Trimming took 6 bases from V and 6 from J; bases not matched to a gene: 3. In DNA form, the CDR3 reads TGTGCCAGCAGGGGGACAGGGGGGGATGGCTACACCTTC. Translating gives CASRGTGGDGYTF.

For this clonotype: Just one base apart from a much larger clone, this may be a read error. The chain carries TRBV29-1 and TRBJ2-3; maybe TRBD2 (5 bases). This CDR3 has 15 amino acids. Between the trimmed V and J ends, which lost 4 bases and 3 bases, there was a span of 17 bases. CDR1 and CDR2 (germline): SQVTM, ANQGSEA. The CDR3 here is CSVVGVGMATDTQYF. In DNA, the CDR3 is TGCAGCGTTGTCGGCGTCGGGATGGCGACAGATACGCAGTATTTT.

CDR3 sequence (DNA): TGTGCCAGCAGGTCTGAAATTGGGACAGCGCAAGAGACCCAGTACTTC. Translating it yields CASRSEIGTAQETQYF. The chain recombines TRBV6-6 with TRBJ2-5, with 7 bases lining up with TRBD1. The V and J ends lost 6 bases and 2 bases, in that order; junction bases with no gene match: 12. The germline CDR1 and CDR2 sequences are MNHNY and SVGAGI (reference sequence). The CDR3 covers 16 residues.